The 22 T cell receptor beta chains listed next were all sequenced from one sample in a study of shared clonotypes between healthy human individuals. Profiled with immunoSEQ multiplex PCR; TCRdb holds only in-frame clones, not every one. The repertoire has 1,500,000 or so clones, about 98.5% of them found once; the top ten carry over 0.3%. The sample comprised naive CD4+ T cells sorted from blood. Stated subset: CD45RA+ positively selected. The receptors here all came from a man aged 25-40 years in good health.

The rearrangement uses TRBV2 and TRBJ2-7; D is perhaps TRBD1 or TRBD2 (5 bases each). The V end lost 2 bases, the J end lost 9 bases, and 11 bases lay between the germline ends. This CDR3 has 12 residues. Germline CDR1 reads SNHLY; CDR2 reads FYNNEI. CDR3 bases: TGTGCCAGCAGTGAATTCGAGGGGAGGCAGTACTTC. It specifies CASSEFEGRQYF. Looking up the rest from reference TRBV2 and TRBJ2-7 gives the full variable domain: EPEVTQTPSHQVTQMGQEVILRCVPISNHLYFYWYRQILGQKVEFLVSFYNNEISEKSEIFDDQFSVERPDGSNFTLKIRSTKLEDSAMYFCASSEFEGRQYFGPGTRLTVT.

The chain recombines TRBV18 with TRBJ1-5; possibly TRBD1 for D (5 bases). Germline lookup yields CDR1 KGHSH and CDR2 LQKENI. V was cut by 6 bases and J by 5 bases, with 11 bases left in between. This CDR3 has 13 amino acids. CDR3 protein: CASSAGGDQPQHF. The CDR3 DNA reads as TGTGCCAGCTCCGCCGGGGGGGATCAGCCCCAGCATTTT. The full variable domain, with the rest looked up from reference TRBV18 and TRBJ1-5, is NAGVMQNPRHLVRRRGQEARLRCSPMKGHSHVYWYRQLPEEGLKFMVYLQKENIIDESGMPKERFSAEFPKEGPSILRIQQVVRGDSAAYFCASSAGGDQPQHFGDGTRLSIL.

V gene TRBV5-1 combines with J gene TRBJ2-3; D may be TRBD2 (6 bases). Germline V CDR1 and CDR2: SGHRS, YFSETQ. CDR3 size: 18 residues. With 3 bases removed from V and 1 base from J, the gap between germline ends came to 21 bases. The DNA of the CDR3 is TGCGCCAGCAGCTGGAGGGTCTTCGGTAATCGGGGCACAGATACGCAGTATTTT. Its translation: CASSWRVFGNRGTDTQYF.

CDR3 in DNA: TGTGCCAGCAGCCAAAGTACAGAAAAACTCTTCAATGAGCAGTTCTTC. The encoded protein is CASSQSTEKLFNEQFF. V gene TRBV7-6 combines with J gene TRBJ2-1, with D unclear. Germline V gives CDR1 SGHVS, CDR2 FNYEAQ. The V gene lost 5 bases and the J gene lost 6 bases, with 20 bases spanning the gap. This CDR3 is built from 16 residues. Full variable domain (missing parts from reference TRBV7-6 and TRBJ2-1): GAGVSQSPRYKVTKRGQDVALRCDPISGHVSLYWYRQALGQGPEFLTYFNYEAQQDKSGLPNDRFSAERPEGSISTLTIQRTEQRDSAMYRCASSQSTEKLFNEQFFGPGTRLTVL.

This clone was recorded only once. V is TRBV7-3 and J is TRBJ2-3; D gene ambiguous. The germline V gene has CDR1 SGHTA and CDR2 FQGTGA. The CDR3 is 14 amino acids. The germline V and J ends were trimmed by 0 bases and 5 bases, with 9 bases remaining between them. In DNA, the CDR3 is TGTGCCAGCAGCTTAACAGGGCTTGGAGATACGCAGTATTTT. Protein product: CASSLTGLGDTQYF.

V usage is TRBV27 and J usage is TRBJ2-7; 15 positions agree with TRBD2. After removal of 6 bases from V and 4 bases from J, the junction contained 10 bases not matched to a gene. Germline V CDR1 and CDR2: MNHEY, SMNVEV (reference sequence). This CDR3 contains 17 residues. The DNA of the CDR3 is TGTGCCAGCAGCCGCGGACTAGCGGGAGGGTTCCGGTACGAGCAGTACTTC. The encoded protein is CASSRGLAGGFRYEQYF.

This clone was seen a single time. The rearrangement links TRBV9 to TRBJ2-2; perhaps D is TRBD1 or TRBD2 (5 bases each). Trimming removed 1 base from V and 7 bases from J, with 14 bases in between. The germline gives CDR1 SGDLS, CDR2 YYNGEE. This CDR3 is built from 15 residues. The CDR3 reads CASSVRGRDGGELFF. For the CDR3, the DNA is TGTGCCAGCAGCGTAAGGGGTCGGGACGGCGGGGAGCTGTTTTTT.

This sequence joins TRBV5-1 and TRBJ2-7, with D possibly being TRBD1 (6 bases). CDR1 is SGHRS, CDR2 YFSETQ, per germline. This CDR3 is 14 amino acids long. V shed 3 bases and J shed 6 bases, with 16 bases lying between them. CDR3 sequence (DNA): TGCGCCAGCAGCTCCGGACAGACGAACGGCGAGCAGTACTTC. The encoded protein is CASSSGQTNGEQYF.

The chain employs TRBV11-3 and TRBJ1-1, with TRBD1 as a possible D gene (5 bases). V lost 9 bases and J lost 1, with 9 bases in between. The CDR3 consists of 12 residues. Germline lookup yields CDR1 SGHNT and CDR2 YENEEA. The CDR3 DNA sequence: TGTGCCAGGGGGGGGACGAACACTGAAGCTTTCTTT. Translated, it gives CARGGTNTEAFF.

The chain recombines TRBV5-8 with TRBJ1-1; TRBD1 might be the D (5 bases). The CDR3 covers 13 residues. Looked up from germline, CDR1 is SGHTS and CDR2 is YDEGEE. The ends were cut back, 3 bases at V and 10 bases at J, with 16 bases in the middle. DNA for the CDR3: TGTGCCAGCAGCTCACGATACTTGGGGCGAGCTTTCTTT. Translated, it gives CASSSRYLGRAFF.

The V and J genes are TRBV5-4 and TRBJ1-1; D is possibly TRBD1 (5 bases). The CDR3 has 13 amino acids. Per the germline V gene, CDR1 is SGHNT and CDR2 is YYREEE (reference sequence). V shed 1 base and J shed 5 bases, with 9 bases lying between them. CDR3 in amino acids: CASSLQGKTEAFF. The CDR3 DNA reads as TGTGCCAGCAGCTTGCAGGGCAAGACTGAAGCTTTCTTT.

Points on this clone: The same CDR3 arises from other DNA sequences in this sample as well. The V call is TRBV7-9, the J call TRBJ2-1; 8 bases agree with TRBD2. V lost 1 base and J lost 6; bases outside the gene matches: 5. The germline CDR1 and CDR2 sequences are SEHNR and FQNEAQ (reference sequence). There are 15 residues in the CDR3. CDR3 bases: TGTGCCAGCAGCTTAGTCGGACTAGCCGGCAATGAGCAGTTCTTC. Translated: CASSLVGLAGNEQFF.

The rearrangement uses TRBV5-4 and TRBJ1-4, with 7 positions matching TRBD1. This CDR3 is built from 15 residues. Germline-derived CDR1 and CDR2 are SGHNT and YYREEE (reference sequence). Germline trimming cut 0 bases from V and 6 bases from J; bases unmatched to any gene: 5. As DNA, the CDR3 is TGTGCCAGCAGCTTGGAGCGACAGGGCGATGAAAAACTGTTTTTT. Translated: CASSLERQGDEKLFF.

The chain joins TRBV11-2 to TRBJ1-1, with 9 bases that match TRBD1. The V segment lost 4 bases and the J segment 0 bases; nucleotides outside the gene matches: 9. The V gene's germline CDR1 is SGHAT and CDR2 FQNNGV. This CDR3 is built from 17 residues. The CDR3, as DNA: TGTGCCAGCAGCTCAATATGGACAGGGGCTATGAACACTGAAGCTTTCTTT. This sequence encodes CASSSIWTGAMNTEAFF.

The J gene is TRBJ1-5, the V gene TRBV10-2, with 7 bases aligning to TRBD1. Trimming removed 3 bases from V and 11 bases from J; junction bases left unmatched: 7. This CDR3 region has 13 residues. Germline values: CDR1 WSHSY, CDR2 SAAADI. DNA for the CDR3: TGCGCCAGCAGTGATCATCCCGGGACAGCCCAGCATTTT. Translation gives CASSDHPGTAQHF.

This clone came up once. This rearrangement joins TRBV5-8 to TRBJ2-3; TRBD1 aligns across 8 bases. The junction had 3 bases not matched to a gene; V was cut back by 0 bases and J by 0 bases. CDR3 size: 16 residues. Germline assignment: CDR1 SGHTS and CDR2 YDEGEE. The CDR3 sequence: CASSLAGTGSTDTQYF. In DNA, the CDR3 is TGTGCCAGCAGCTTGGCCGGGACAGGAAGCACAGATACGCAGTATTTT.

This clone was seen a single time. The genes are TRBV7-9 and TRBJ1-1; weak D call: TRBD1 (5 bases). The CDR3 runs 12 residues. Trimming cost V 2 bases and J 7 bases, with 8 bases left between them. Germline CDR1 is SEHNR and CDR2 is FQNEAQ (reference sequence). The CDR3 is CASSLRTSEAFF. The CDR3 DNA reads TGTGCCAGCAGCTTAAGGACAAGTGAAGCTTTCTTT.

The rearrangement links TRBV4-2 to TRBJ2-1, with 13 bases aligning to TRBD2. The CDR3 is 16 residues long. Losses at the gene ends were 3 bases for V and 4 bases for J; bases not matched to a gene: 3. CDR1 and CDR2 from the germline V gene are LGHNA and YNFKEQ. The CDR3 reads CASSHRTSGSYNEQFF. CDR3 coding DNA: TGTGCCAGCAGCCACCGGACTAGCGGGAGTTACAATGAGCAGTTCTTC.

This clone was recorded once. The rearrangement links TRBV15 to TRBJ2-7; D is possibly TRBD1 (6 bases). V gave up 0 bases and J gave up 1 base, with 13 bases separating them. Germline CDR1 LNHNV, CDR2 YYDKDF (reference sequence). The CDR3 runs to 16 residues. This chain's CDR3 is CATSRDIWDKSYEQYF. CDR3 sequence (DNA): TGTGCCACCAGCAGAGATATTTGGGACAAATCCTACGAGCAGTACTTC.

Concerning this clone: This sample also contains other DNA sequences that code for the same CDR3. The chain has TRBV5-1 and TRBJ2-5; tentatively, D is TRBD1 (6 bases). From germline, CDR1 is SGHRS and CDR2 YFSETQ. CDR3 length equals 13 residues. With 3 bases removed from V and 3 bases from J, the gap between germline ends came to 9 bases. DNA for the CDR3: TGCGCCAGCAGCTCCGGACAGAAAGAGACCCAGTACTTC. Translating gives CASSSGQKETQYF.

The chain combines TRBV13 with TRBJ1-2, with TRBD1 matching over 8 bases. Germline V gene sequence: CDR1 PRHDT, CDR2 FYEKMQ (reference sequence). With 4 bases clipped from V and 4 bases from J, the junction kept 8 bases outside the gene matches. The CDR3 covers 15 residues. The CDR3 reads CASSYGQGLSYGYTF. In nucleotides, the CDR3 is TGTGCCAGCAGCTACGGACAGGGCCTCTCCTATGGCTACACCTTC.

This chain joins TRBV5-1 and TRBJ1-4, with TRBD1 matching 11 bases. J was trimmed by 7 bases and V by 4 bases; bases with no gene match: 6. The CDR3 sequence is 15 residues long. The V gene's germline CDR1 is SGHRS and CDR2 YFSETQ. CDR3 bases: TGCGCCAGCAGCGTAGGACAGGGGGCTAGTGAAAAACTGTTTTTT. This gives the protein CASSVGQGASEKLFF.